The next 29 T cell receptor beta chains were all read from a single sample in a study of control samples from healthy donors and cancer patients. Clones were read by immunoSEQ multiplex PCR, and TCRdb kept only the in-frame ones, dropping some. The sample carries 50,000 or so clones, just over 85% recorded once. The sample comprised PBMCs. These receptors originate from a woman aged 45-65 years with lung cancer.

This CDR3 is CASSSGTGSYEQYF. CDR3 in DNA: TGTGCCAGCAGCTCCGGGACAGGGAGCTACGAGCAGTACTTC. The chain has TRBV5-4 and TRBJ2-7; 9 bases are a match to TRBD1. V shed 3 bases, J shed 3 bases, and the junction held 4 bases outside the gene matches. The CDR3 totals 14 residues. In germline, CDR1 is SGHNT, CDR2 YYREEE (reference sequence).

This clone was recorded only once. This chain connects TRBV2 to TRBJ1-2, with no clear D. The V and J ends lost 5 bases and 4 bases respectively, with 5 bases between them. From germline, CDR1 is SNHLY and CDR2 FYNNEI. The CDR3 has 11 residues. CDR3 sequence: CASSQSYGYTF. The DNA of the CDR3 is TGTGCCAGCAGTCAGAGCTATGGCTACACCTTC.

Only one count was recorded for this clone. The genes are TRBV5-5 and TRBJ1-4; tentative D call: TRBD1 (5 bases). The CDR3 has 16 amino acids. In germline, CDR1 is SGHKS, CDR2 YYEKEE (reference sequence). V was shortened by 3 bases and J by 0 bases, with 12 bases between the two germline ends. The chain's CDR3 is CASSWAAGSTNEKLFF. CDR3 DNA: TGTGCCAGCAGCTGGGCAGCAGGGTCAACTAATGAAAAACTGTTTTTT.

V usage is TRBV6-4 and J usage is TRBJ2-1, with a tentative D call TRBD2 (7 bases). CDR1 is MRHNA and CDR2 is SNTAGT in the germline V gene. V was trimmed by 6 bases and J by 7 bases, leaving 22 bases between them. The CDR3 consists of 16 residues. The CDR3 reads CASSPDLGGAGNEQFF. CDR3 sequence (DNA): TGTGCCAGCAGCCCCGACCTTGGGGGGGCGGGAAATGAGCAGTTCTTC.

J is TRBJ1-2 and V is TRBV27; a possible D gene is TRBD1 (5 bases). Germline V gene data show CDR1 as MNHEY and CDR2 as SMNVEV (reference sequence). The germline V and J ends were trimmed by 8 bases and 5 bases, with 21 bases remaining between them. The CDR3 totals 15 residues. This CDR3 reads CASRPSGVLGYGYTF. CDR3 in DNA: TGTGCCAGCCGGCCCTCGGGGGTCCTAGGGTATGGCTACACCTTC.

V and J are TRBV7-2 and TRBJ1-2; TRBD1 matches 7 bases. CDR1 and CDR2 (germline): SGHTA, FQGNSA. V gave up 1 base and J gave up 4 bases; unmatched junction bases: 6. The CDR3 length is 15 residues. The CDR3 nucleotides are TGTGCCAGCAGCTTAGACAGGGGTCAGGGCTATGGCTACACCTTC. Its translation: CASSLDRGQGYGYTF.

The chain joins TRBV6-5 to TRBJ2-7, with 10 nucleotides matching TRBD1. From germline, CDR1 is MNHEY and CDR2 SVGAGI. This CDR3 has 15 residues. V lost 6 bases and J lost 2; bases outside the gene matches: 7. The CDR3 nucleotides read TGTGCCAGCAGCCGATCCGGGACAGGGGCCTACGAGCAGTACTTC. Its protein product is CASSRSGTGAYEQYF.

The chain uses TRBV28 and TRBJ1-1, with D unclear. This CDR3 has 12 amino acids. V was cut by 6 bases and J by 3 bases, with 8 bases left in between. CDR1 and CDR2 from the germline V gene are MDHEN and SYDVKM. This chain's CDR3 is CASSLQYTEAFF. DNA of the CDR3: TGTGCCAGCAGCCTCCAGTACACTGAAGCTTTCTTT. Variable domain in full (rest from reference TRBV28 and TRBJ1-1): DVKVTQSSRYLVKRTGEKVFLECVQDMDHENMFWYRQDPGLGLRLIYFSYDVKMKEKGDIPEGYSVSREKKERFSLILESASTNQTSMYLCASSLQYTEAFFGQGTRLTVV.

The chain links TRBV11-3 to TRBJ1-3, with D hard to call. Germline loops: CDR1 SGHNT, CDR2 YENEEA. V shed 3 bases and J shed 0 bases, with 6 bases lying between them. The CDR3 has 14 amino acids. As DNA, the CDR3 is TGTGCCAGCAGCTTCACAGACTCTGGAAACACCATATATTTT. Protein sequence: CASSFTDSGNTIYF.

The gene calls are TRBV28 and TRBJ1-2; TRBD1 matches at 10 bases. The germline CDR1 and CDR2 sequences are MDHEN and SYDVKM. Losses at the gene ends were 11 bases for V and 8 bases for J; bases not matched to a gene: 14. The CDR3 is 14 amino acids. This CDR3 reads CAGSETGGKAGYTF. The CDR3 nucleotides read TGTGCCGGTTCGGAGACAGGGGGCAAGGCGGGCTACACCTTC.

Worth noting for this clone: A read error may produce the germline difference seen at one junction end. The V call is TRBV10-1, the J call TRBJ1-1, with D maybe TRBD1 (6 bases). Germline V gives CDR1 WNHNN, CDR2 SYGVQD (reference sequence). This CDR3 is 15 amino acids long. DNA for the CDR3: TGCGCCAGCAATGAGTCGACAGGTTCGGGCACTGAAGCTTTCTTT. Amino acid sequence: CASNESTGSGTEAFF.

CDR3 DNA: TGCGCCAGCAGCTTAGGGTGGACAGGGGGATCAAATTCACCCCTCCACTTT. This translates into CASSLGWTGGSNSPLHF. This rearrangement joins TRBV5-1 to TRBJ1-6, with 10 positions matching TRBD1. Germline V gene lookup returns CDR1 SGHRS and CDR2 YFSETQ. This CDR3 is 17 amino acids long. The V and J ends lost 2 bases and 7 bases, in that order; junction bases with no gene match: 9.

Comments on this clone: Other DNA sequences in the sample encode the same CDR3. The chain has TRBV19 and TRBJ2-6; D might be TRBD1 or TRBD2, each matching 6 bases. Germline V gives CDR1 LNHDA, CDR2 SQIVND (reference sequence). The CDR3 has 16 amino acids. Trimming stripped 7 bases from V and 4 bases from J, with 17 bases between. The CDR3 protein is CASTGGLWGGANVLTF. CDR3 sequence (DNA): TGTGCCAGTACCGGGGGCCTTTGGGGGGGGGCCAACGTCCTGACTTTC. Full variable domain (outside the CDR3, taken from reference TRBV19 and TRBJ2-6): DGGITQSPKYLFRKEGQNVTLSCEQNLNHDAMYWYRQDPGQGLRLIYYSQIVNDFQKGDIAEGYSVSREKKESFPLTVTSAQKNPTAFYLCASTGGLWGGANVLTFGAGSRLTVL.

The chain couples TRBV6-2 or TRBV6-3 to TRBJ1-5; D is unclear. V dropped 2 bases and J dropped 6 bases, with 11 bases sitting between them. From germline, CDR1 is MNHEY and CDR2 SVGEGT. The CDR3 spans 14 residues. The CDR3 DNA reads TGTGCCAGCAGTTACCCGGGGATCGGTCAGCCCCAGCATTTT. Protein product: CASSYPGIGQPQHF.

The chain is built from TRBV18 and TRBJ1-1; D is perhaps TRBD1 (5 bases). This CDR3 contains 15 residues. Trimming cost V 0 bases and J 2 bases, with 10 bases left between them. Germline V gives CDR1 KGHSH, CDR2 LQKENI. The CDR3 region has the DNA TGTGCCAGCTCACCACCCCAGGGTGGAAACACTGAAGCTTTCTTT. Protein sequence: CASSPPQGGNTEAFF.

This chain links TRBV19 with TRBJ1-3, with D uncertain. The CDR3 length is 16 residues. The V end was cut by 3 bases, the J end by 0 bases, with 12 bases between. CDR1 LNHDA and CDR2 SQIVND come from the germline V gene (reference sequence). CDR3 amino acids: CASSMEGFLSGNTIYF. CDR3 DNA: TGTGCCAGTAGTATGGAGGGATTCCTCTCTGGAAACACCATATATTTT.

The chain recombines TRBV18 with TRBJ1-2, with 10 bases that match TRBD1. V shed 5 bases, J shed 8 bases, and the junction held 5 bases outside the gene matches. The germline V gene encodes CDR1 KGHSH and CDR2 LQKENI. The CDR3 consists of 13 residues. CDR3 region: CASSGQGVGGYTF. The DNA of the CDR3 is TGTGCCAGCTCAGGACAGGGGGTTGGCGGCTACACCTTC.

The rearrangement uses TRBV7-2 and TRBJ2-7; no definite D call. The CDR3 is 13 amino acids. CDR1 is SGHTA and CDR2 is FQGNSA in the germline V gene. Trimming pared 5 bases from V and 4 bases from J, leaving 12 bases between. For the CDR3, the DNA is TGTGCCAGCAGCCGTGTGGCGAATTACGAGCAGTACTTC. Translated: CASSRVANYEQYF.

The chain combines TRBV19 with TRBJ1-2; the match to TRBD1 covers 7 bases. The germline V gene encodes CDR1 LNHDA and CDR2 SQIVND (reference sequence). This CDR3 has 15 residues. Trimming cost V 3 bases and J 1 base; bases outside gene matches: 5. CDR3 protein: CASSIGGQNNYGYTF. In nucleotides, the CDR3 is TGTGCCAGTAGTATTGGGGGACAGAATAACTATGGCTACACCTTC.

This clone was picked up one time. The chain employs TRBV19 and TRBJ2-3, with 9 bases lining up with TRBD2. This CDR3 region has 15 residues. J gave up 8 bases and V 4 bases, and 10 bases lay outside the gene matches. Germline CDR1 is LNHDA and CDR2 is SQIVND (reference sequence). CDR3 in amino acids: CASSTSGELGGTQYF. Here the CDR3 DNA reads TGTGCCAGTAGTACTAGCGGGGAACTCGGGGGTACGCAGTATTTT.

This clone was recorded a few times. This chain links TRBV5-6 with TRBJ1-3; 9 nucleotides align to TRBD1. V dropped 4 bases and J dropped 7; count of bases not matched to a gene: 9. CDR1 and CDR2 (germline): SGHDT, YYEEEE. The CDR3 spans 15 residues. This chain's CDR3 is CASSPRGQGRNTIYF. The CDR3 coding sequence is TGTGCCAGCAGCCCGAGGGGACAGGGTAGGAACACCATATATTTT.

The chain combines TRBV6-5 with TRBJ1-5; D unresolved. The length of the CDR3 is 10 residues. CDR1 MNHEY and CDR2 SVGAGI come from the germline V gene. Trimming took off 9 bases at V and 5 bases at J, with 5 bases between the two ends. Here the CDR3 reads CASGDQPQHF. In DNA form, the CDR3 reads TGTGCCAGTGGGGATCAGCCCCAGCATTTT.

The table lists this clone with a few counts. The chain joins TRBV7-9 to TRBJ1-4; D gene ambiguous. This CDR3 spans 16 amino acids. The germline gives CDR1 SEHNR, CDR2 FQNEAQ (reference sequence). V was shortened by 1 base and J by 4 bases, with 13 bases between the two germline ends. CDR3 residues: CASSLELGGNNEKLFF. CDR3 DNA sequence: TGTGCCAGCAGCTTAGAACTTGGAGGGAATAATGAAAAACTGTTTTTT.

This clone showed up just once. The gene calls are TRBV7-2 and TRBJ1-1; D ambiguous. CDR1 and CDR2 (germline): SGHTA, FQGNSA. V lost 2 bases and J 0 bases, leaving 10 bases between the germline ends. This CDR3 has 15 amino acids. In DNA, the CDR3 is TGTGCCAGCAGCTTATATCCAGGCATGAACACTGAAGCTTTCTTT. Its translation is CASSLYPGMNTEAFF. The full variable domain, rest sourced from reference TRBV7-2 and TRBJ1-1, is GAGVSQSPSNKVTEKGKDVELRCDPISGHTALYWYRQSLGQGLEFLIYFQGNSAPDKSGLPSDRFSAERTGGSVSTLTIQRTQQEDSAVYLCASSLYPGMNTEAFFGQGTRLTVV.

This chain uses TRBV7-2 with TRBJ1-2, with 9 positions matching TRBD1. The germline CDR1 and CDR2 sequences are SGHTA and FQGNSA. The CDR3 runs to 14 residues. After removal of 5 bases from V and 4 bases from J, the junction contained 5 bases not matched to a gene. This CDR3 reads CASSPGTGFYGYTF. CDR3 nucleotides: TGTGCCAGCAGCCCGGGGACAGGGTTCTATGGCTACACCTTC. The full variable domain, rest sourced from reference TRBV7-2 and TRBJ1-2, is GAGVSQSPSNKVTEKGKDVELRCDPISGHTALYWYRQSLGQGLEFLIYFQGNSAPDKSGLPSDRFSAERTGGSVSTLTIQRTQQEDSAVYLCASSPGTGFYGYTFGSGTRLTVV.

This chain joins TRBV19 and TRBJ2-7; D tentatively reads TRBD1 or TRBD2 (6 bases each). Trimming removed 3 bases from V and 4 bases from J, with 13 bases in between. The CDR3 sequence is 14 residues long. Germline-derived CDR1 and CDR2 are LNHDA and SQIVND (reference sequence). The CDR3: CASSISGGRYEQYF. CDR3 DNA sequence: TGTGCCAGTAGTATTTCCGGGGGCCGGTACGAGCAGTACTTC.

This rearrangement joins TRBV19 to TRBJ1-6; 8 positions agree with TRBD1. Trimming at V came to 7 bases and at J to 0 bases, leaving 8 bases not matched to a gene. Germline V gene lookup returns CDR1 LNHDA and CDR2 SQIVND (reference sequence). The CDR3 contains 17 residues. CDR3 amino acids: CASKLRQGSSYNSPLHF. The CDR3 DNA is TGTGCCAGTAAACTTAGACAGGGGAGCTCCTATAATTCACCCCTCCACTTT.

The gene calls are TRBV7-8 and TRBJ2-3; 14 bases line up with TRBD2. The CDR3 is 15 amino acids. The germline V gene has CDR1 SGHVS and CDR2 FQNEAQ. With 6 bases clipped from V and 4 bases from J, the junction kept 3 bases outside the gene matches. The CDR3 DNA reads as TGTGCCAGCAGGACGACTAGCGGGGGGGCAGATACGCAGTATTTT. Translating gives CASRTTSGGADTQYF. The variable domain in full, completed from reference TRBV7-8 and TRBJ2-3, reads GAGVSQSPRYKVAKRGQDVALRCDPISGHVSLFWYQQALGQGPEFLTYFQNEAQLDKSGLPSDRFFAERPEGSVSTLKIQRTQQEDSAVYLCASRTTSGGADTQYFGPGTRLTVL.

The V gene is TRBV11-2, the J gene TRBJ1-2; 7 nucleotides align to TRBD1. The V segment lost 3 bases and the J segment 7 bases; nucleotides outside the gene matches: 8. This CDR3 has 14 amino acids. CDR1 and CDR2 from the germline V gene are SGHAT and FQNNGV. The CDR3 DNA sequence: TGTGCCAGCAGCTTCCTCCGACAGGGTCCTGGCTACACCTTC. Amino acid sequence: CASSFLRQGPGYTF.